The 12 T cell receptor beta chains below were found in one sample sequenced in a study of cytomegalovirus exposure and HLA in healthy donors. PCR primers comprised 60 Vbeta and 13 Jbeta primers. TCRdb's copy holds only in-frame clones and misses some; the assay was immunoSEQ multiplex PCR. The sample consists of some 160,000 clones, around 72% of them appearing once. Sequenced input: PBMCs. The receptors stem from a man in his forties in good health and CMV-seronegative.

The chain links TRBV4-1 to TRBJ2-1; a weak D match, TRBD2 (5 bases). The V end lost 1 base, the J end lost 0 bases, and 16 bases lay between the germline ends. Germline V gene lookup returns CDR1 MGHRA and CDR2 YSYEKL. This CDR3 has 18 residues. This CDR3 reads CASSQGGEGMSSYNEQFF. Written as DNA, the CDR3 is TGCGCCAGCAGCCAAGGGGGAGAGGGAATGAGCTCCTACAATGAGCAGTTCTTC.

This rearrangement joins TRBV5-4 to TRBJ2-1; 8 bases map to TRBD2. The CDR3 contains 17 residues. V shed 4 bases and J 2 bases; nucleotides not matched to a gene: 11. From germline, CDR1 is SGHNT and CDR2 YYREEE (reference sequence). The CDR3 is CASSLPAGGGTYNEQFF. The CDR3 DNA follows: TGTGCCAGCAGCCTCCCGGCGGGAGGAGGAACCTACAATGAGCAGTTCTTC.

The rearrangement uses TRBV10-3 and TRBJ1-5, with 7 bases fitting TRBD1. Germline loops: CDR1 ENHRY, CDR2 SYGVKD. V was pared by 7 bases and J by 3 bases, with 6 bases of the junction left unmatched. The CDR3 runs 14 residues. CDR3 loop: CAINSDRDNQPQHF. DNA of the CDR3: TGTGCCATCAACTCCGACAGGGACAATCAGCCCCAGCATTTT.

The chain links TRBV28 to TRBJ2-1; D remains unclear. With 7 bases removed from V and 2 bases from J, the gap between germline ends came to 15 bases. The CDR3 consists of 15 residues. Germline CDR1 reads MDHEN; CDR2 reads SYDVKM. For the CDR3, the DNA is TGTGCCAGCACCCTAATCCCCACCGCCTACAATGAGCAGTTCTTC. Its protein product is CASTLIPTAYNEQFF.

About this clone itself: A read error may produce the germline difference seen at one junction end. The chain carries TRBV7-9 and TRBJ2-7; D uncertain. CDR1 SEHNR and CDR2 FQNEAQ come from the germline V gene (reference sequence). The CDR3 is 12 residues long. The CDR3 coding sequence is TGTTCCAGCAGCTTTAACCTAGTCGAGCAGTACTTC. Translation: CSSSFNLVEQYF.

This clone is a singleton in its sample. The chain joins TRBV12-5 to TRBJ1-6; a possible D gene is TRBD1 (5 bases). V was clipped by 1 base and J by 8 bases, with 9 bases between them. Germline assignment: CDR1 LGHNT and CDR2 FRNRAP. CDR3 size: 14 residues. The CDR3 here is CASGLGTPYSPLHF. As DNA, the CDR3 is TGTGCTAGTGGTTTGGGGACACCTTATTCACCCCTCCACTTT.

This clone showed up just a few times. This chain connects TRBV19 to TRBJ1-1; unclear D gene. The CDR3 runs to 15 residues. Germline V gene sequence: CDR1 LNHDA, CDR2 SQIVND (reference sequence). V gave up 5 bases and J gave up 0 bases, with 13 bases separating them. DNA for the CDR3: TGTGCCAGTAGTCTCGCGAGGCAGTTGAACACTGAAGCTTTCTTT. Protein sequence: CASSLARQLNTEAFF.

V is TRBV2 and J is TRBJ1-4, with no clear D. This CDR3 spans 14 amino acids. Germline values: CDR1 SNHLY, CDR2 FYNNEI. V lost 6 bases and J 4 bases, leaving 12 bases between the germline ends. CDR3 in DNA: TGTGCCAGCAGAGCACAGAGAAGTAATGAAAAACTGTTTTTT. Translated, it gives CASRAQRSNEKLFF. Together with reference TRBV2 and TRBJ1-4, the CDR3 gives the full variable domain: EPEVTQTPSHQVTQMGQEVILRCVPISNHLYFYWYRQILGQKVEFLVSFYNNEISEKSEIFDDQFSVERPDGSNFTLKIRSTKLEDSAMYFCASRAQRSNEKLFFGSGTQLSVL.

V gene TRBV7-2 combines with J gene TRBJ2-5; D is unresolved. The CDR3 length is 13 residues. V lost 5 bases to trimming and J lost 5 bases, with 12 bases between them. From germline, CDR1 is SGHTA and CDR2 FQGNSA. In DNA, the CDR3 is TGTGCCAGCAGCACTTCTAGAGGCGAGACCCAGTACTTC. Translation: CASSTSRGETQYF.

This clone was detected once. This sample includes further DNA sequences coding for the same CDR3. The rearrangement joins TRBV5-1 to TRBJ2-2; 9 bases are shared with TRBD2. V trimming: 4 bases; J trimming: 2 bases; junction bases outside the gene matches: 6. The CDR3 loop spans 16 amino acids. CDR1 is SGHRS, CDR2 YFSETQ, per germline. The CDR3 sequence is CASSLAGGPNTGELFF. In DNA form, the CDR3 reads TGCGCCAGCAGCCTCGCGGGAGGGCCAAACACCGGGGAGCTGTTTTTT. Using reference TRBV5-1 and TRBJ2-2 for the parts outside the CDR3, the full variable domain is KAGVTQTPRYLIKTRGQQVTLSCSPISGHRSVSWYQQTPGQGLQFLFEYFSETQRNKGNFPGRFSGRQFSNSRSEMNVSTLELGDSALYLCASSLAGGPNTGELFFGEGSRLTVL.

The CDR3 bases are TGTGCCAGCGGCGGGGGGAACACTGAAGCTTTCTTT. Encoded protein: CASGGGNTEAFF. This chain links TRBV11-2 with TRBJ1-1; TRBD1 might be the D (5 bases). Between the trimmed V and J ends, which lost 8 bases and 1 base, there was a span of 8 bases. The CDR3 loop spans 12 amino acids. Germline-derived CDR1 and CDR2 are SGHAT and FQNNGV.

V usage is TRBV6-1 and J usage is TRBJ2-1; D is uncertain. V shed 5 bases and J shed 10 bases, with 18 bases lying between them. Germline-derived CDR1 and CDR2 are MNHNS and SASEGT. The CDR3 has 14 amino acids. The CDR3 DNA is TGTGCCAGCAGTTTATTAGAACGATCGAAAGAGCAGTTCTTC. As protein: CASSLLERSKEQFF.